Given below is one TCR beta chain in context. The antigen it recognizes is unknown. The sample holds no much larger clone one base away, and base qualities are not on file. The germline V gene (reference sequence) supplies CDR1 SEHNR and CDR2 FQNEAQ. The V end gives up 5 bases and the J end 5 bases, leaving 10 bases in the junction not matched to a gene. There are 16 amino acids in the CDR3, from cysteine to phenylalanine inclusive. Of the read, only the CDR3 DNA is kept; its 48 bases are in frame from base 1. This entry comes from a study of T cell repertoires in cytomegalovirus infection (dated by TCRdb to between 2018 and 2021). Broadly, across the study: Peptide stimulations targeted recently identified HLA-C-restricted CMV epitopes, whose presentation resists viral immunomodulation, together with well-studied HLA-B-restricted epitopes. Donor HLA type was relevant to the analysis, as public TCR beta signatures indicated carriage of CMV infection together with the matching HLA type. Paper-wide results and their limitations: In the ex vivo response, HLA-C-restricted CMV-specific TCR beta clonotypes were dominant, and in two of eight donors the single most frequent clonotype came from this HLA-C-restricted group. In both this cohort and an independent roughly 350-donor cohort, the cumulative frequency of public TCR beta family members distinguished carriers of CMV infection plus the relevant HLA type.

Sequencing instrument: Illumina HiSeq 1500. Through fastp at Q25 and MiXCR, TCRdb rebuilt clones from the public reads, retaining in-frame beta chains. Every distinct CDR3 protein forms one entry, paired with its most common genes and DNA. The table for this sample lists about 130,000 distinct CDR3 sequences; 32% of them were counted only once. 45% to 55% of the sample lies in the top ten. Reading the label with the study, this specimen's treatment or condition is: in vitro stimulation with specific CMV peptide epitopes to enrich CMV-specific T cells. The sequencing here drew on CD8+ T cells from cultured PBMCs, taken from culture after CMV antigen stimulation. The sequence derives from a human donor in good health (CMV status not recorded). Some clones in this sample may be carry-over from other donors' samples. The sequence links TRBV7-9 to TRBJ2-1; TRBD2 agrees with 9 junctional bases. CDR3 loop: CASSDKGGGADNEQFF. At the DNA level, the sequence is TGTGCCAGCAGCGACAAGGGCGGGGGGGCAGACAATGAGCAGTTCTTC.